This entry lists 6 T cell receptor beta chains sequenced from one sample in a study of blood T cell repertoires in COVID-19. Clones were read by immunoSEQ multiplex PCR, and TCRdb kept only the in-frame ones, dropping some. The sample yields some 260,000 clones, about 93% seen once. What was sequenced was PBMCs or T cells enriched from blood (not recorded which). These receptors were obtained from a woman younger than 35 who had recovered from COVID-19.

The rearrangement uses TRBV10-3 and TRBJ1-4; TRBD1 agrees at 7 bases. CDR3 length: 16 amino acids. The J segment lost 8 bases and the V segment lost 6 bases, leaving 15 bases of the junction unmatched. Germline CDR1 reads ENHRY; CDR2 reads SYGVKD. For the CDR3, the DNA is TGTGCCATCAGAAGCTCCACCCAGGGGGAAGGGGAAAAACTGTTTTTT. Protein sequence: CAIRSSTQGEGEKLFF.

V and J are TRBV9 and TRBJ2-4, with 10 bases matching TRBD2. This CDR3 region has 17 residues. The germline V gene has CDR1 SGDLS and CDR2 YYNGEE. Trimming at V came to 0 bases and at J to 6 bases, leaving 9 bases not matched to a gene. The DNA for the CDR3 is TGTGCCAGCAGCGTAGACCCTAGCGGGGGCGGCGGAAACATTCAGTACTTC. Translated: CASSVDPSGGGGNIQYF.

This chain connects TRBV27 to TRBJ2-7, with 10 bases lining up with TRBD1. The germline CDR1 and CDR2 sequences are MNHEY and SMNVEV (reference sequence). This CDR3 region has 14 residues. V gave up 4 bases and J gave up 6 bases; unmatched junction bases: 6. CDR3 DNA sequence: TGTGCCAGCAGTTACGGACAGGGGGATCGCGAGCAGTACTTC. Translating it yields CASSYGQGDREQYF.

The chain links TRBV28 to TRBJ2-7; D unresolved. The V and J ends lost 6 bases and 6 bases respectively, with 15 bases between them. The CDR3 loop spans 13 amino acids. Germline-derived CDR1 and CDR2 are MDHEN and SYDVKM. This CDR3 reads CASSPNHSPEQYF. DNA of the CDR3: TGTGCCAGCAGCCCAAATCACAGCCCCGAGCAGTACTTC.

This chain joins TRBV25-1 and TRBJ2-3; TRBD2 aligns across 9 bases. Trimming cost V 6 bases and J 3 bases; bases outside gene matches: 4. The CDR3 covers 14 residues. CDR1 is MGHDK, CDR2 SYGVNS, per germline. The CDR3 DNA reads TGTGCCAGCAGATATAGCGGGGGTACAGATACGCAGTATTTT. Amino acid sequence: CASRYSGGTDTQYF.

V usage is TRBV4-2 and J usage is TRBJ2-5; TRBD2 matches 7 bases. J lost 5 bases, V lost 6 bases, and 9 bases had no gene match. CDR3 size: 14 residues. CDR1 LGHNA and CDR2 YNFKEQ come from the germline V gene. As DNA, the CDR3 is TGTGCCAGCAGTGCTAGCGGTGGGGTTGAGACCCAGTACTTC. Its protein product is CASSASGGVETQYF.